Listed below are T cell receptor beta chains from one sample, sequenced in a study of T cell clones after liver transplantation. The assay was immunoSEQ multiplex PCR, and TCRdb's table has in-frame clones only and misses some. Of roughly 56,000 clones in the sample, more than 65% are singletons; the top ten hold around 10%. Sequencing was performed on CD4+ T cells from blood, taken more than 52 months after liver transplant. These receptors originate from a human patient who received a liver transplant. Some of the T cells might come from the graft donor. CDR3s include the opening cysteine and the closing phenylalanine or tryptophan. Each record gives: V gene, clone size, D gene, J gene, CDR3 protein, CDR3 DNA. The D gene is left open where the match is weak. Expanded clones are given a class, and other clones once, few, many or no size at all.

TRBV10-3	.	.	TRBJ1-2	CAISEFTVGDYGYTF	TGTGCCATCAGTGAGTTTACAGTCGGGGACTATGGCTACACCTTC
TRBV6-5	.	TRBD2	TRBJ2-1	CASSSSRGGYNNEQFF	TGTGCCAGCAGTTCCTCCCGGGGGGGCTACAATAATGAGCAGTTCTTC
TRBV9	.	.	TRBJ2-7	CASSVGGRTEQYF	TGTGCCAGCAGCGTGGGAGGCAGGACGGAGCAGTACTTC
TRBV28	.	TRBD1	TRBJ1-1	CASSRDRNTEAFF	TGTGCCAGCAGTCGGGACAGAAACACTGAAGCTTTCTTT
TRBV10-3	.	TRBD1	TRBJ2-1	CAIREPDRGLEQFF	TGTGCCATCAGGGAGCCGGACAGGGGTTTGGAGCAGTTCTTC
TRBV7-2	.	TRBD2	TRBJ2-2	CASIPRGDTGELFF	TGTGCCAGCATTCCGCGGGGGGACACCGGGGAGCTGTTTTTT
TRBV18	.	.	TRBJ1-2	CASSPLLQEIYGYTF	TGTGCCAGCTCACCGTTATTACAGGAGATCTATGGCTACACCTTC
TRBV10-3	.	.	TRBJ1-6	CAISERQGNSPLHF	TGTGCCATCAGTGAGCGTCAGGGGAATTCACCCCTCCACTTT
TRBV29-1	.	TRBD1	TRBJ1-1	CSAQDRGETEAFF	TGCAGCGCTCAGGACAGGGGGGAGACTGAAGCTTTCTTT
TRBV11-2	.	.	TRBJ2-5	CASNPLGGQETQYF	TGTGCCAGCAACCCGTTGGGGGGCCAAGAGACCCAGTACTTC
TRBV9	.	.	TRBJ2-7	CASSPEGSRPYEQYF	TGTGCCAGCAGCCCAGAGGGCAGCCGCCCCTACGAGCAGTACTTC
TRBV5-1	many	.	TRBJ1-2	CASSLEQGVRYGYTF	TGCGCCAGCAGCTTGGAACAGGGAGTTCGCTATGGCTACACCTTC
TRBV4-1	.	.	TRBJ1-2	CASSQGTRDNYGYTF	TGCGCCAGCAGCCAGGGAACCAGGGACAACTATGGCTACACCTTC
TRBV28	.	.	TRBJ2-7	CASGTPTNTYEQYF	TGTGCCAGCGGGACCCCGACTAACACTTACGAGCAGTACTTC
TRBV18	.	.	TRBJ1-1	CASSPSTGNTEAFF	TGTGCCAGCTCACCTTCGACAGGGAACACTGAAGCTTTCTTT
TRBV14	medium-sized	.	TRBJ1-2	CASSQDRRGASDGYTF	TGTGCCAGCAGCCAAGATAGGAGGGGGGCGTCGGATGGCTACACCTTC
TRBV5-4	.	TRBD1	TRBJ1-2	CASSRDSFGYTF	TGTGCCAGCAGCAGGGACAGCTTCGGCTACACCTTC
TRBV2	.	.	TRBJ1-2	CASSEPGSNYGYTF	TGTGCCAGCAGTGAGCCAGGGAGTAACTATGGCTACACCTTC
TRBV27	few	.	TRBJ2-2	CASSFGLRGPGELFF	TGTGCCAGCAGTTTCGGCCTCCGCGGACCCGGGGAGCTGTTTTTT
TRBV2	.	.	TRBJ2-7	CASSDGFLLHYEQYF	TGTGCCAGCAGTGATGGCTTCCTCCTCCACTACGAGCAGTACTTC
TRBV9	.	TRBD1	TRBJ1-3	CASSPRDRGNTIYF	TGTGCCAGCAGCCCCCGGGACAGAGGAAACACCATATATTTT
TRBV10-1	.	.	TRBJ2-1	CASSPGAGRREQFF	TGCGCCAGCAGTCCCGGGGCGGGCAGGCGGGAGCAGTTCTTC
TRBV9	.	.	TRBJ2-3	CASSVGGTSKSTQYF	TGTGCCAGCAGCGTAGGGGGGACCAGTAAGTCTACGCAGTATTTT
TRBV28	.	TRBD1	TRBJ2-7	CASIGQERVGEQYF	TGTGCCAGCATTGGACAGGAGAGGGTTGGCGAGCAGTACTTC
TRBV6-4	.	.	TRBJ1-6	CASRGSGYNSPLHF	TGTGCCAGCAGGGGGAGCGGGTATAATTCACCCCTCCACTTT
TRBV6-6	few	.	TRBJ1-2	CASSDRNYGYTF	TGTGCCAGCAGTGATAGGAACTATGGCTACACCTTC
TRBV7-9	few	TRBD1	TRBJ1-3	CASSLDGTGAGNTIYF	TGTGCCAGCAGCTTAGATGGTACAGGGGCTGGAAACACCATATATTTT
TRBV7-9	.	.	TRBJ1-1	CASSLDGPNTEAFF	TGTGCCAGCAGCTTAGACGGTCCGAACACTGAAGCTTTCTTT
TRBV4-1	once	.	TRBJ1-5	CASSQAMTSNQPQHF	TGCGCCAGCAGCCAAGCAATGACCAGCAATCAGCCCCAGCATTTT
TRBV2	once	TRBD2	TRBJ2-5	CASRGAGGIQETQYF	TGTGCCAGCAGAGGAGCGGGGGGGATTCAAGAGACCCAGTACTTC
TRBV29-1	once	.	TRBJ1-2	CSGGRAGANYGYTF	TGCAGCGGGGGTAGGGCAGGGGCTAACTATGGCTACACCTTC